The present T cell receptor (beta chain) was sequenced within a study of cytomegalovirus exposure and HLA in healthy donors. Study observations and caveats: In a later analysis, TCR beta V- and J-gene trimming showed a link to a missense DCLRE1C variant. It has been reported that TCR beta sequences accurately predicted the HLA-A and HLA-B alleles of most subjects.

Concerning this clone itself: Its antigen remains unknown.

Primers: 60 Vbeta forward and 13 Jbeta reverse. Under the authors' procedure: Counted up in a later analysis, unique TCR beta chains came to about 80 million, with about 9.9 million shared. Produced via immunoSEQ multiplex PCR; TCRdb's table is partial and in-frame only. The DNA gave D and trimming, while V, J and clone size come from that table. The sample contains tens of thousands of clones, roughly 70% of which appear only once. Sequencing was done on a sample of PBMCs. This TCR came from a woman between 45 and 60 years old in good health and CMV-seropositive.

The CDR3 spells CASSHVGRTSGVYNEQFF. The CDR3 nucleotides are TGCGCCAGCAGCCACGTAGGACGGACTAGCGGAGTCTACAATGAGCAGTTCTTC. The chain uses TRBV4-1 and TRBJ2-1; TRBD2 matches 10 bases. Germline-derived CDR1 and CDR2 are MGHRA and YSYEKL. V was clipped by 3 bases and J by 3 bases; unmatched bases: 11. The CDR3 covers 18 residues.